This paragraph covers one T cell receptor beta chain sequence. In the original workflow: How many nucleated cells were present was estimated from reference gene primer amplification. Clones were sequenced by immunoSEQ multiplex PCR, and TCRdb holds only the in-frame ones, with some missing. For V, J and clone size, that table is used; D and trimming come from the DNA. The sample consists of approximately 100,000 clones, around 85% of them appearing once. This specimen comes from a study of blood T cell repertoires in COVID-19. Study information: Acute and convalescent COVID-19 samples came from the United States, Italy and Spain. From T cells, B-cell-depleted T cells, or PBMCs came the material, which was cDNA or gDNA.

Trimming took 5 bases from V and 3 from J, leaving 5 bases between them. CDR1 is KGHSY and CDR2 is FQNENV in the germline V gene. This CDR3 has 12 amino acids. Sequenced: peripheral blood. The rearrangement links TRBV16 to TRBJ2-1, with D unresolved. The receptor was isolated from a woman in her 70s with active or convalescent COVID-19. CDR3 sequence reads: CASSVSYNEQFF. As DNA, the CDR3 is TGTGCCAGCAGCGTTAGCTACAATGAGCAGTTCTTC.